Listed here are 27 T cell receptor beta chains from one sample, sequenced in a study of immune heterogeneity within non-small cell lung tumors. Template material comprised bulk tumor genomic DNA at 550 to 650 ng per sample. Biopsy collection occurred during surgery, with several far-apart biopsies per primary tumor. Before undergoing curative surgery, patients had newly diagnosed non-small cell lung cancer that was untreated. Multiplex PCR amplified the TCR beta CDR3 region. Its first round ran for around 10 cycles with 32 V and 13 J primers. One entry per CDR3 protein, called by TCRdb with MiXCR from the multiplex PCR reads. In the table there are some 11,000 distinct CDR3 sequences, around 30% of which are singletons. What was sequenced was lung tumor tissue. The receptors derive from a woman in her forties or fifties with non-small cell lung cancer.

This chain links TRBV15 with TRBJ2-1; maybe TRBD1 (6 bases). V gave up 7 bases and J gave up 7 bases, with 14 bases separating them. Germline CDR1 reads LNHNV; CDR2 reads YYDKDF (reference sequence). The CDR3 totals 13 residues. The CDR3 coding sequence is TGTGCCACCAACAGGGCTTTGGGAAATGAGCAGTTCTTC. Protein: CATNRALGNEQFF.

To note about this clonotype: Just one base apart from a much larger clone, this may be a read error. This chain joins TRBV4-1 and TRBJ1-2; the D gene is possibly TRBD1 (6 bases). CDR3 size: 12 residues. Germline lookup yields CDR1 MGHRA and CDR2 YSYEKL. The V and J ends lost 6 bases and 6 bases respectively, with 11 bases between them. The CDR3 region has the DNA TGCGCCAGCAGACAAAGGGGGGATGGCTACACCTTC. It encodes CASRQRGDGYTF.

This clonotype was seen only a few times. The gene calls are TRBV28 and TRBJ2-7; 11 positions agree with TRBD2. Germline CDR1 and CDR2: MDHEN and SYDVKM. The CDR3 has 14 residues. Trimming removed 5 bases from V and 5 bases from J; junction bases left unmatched: 5. The CDR3 DNA sequence: TGTGCCAGCAGTGAACTAGCGGGAGATGACGAGCAGTACTTC. It is translated as CASSELAGDDEQYF.

A remark on this clonotype: A much larger clone is a single base away; this may be a read error. V gene TRBV7-9 combines with J gene TRBJ1-2; a possible D gene is TRBD1 (6 bases). CDR1 is SEHNR, CDR2 FQNEAQ, per germline (reference sequence). The CDR3 sequence is 14 residues long. CDR3 in DNA: TGTGCCAGAAGCTTAGGACAGTCTTTCCGTGGCTACACCTTC. As protein: CARSLGQSFRGYTF.

In its sample, this clonotype ranks as medium-sized (0.01 to 0.1%). The CDR3 sequence is CASSLMSYGYTF. The CDR3 DNA reads as TGTGCCAGCAGCCTCATGAGCTATGGCTACACCTTC. This chain uses TRBV14 with TRBJ1-2, with unresolved D. Germline V CDR1 and CDR2: SGHDN, FVKESK. The CDR3 runs 12 residues. V was clipped by 4 bases and J by 4 bases, with 7 bases between them.

This clonotype was detected many times. CDR3 nucleotides: TGCAGTGCTGCGGGAGAGATTAATTCACCCCTCCACTTT. It translates to CSAAGEINSPLHF. The J gene is TRBJ1-6, the V gene TRBV20-1; D not resolved. This CDR3 has 13 amino acids. Trimming pared 5 bases from V and 6 bases from J, leaving 11 bases between. Per the germline V gene, CDR1 is DFQATT and CDR2 is SNEGSKA (reference sequence).

The rearrangement joins TRBV5-4 to TRBJ2-7; possible D gene TRBD1, 5 bases. The V and J ends lost 0 bases and 1 base respectively, with 5 bases between them. This CDR3 region has 13 residues. Per the germline V gene, CDR1 is SGHNT and CDR2 is YYREEE (reference sequence). The CDR3 sequence is CASSLAGSYEQYF. CDR3 bases: TGTGCCAGCAGCTTGGCAGGGTCCTACGAGCAGTACTTC.

The sample holds many counts of this clonotype. The chain is built from TRBV13 and TRBJ2-3, with 11 bases aligning to TRBD2. The CDR3 has 17 amino acids. V was clipped by 6 bases and J by 0 bases; unmatched bases: 8. Per germline, CDR1 PRHDT and CDR2 FYEKMQ (reference sequence). DNA of the CDR3: TGTGCCAGCAGTCTAGCGGGAGGTACCTACAGCACAGATACGCAGTATTTT. Its translation: CASSLAGGTYSTDTQYF.

This clonotype occurred many times. The rearrangement joins TRBV20-1 to TRBJ2-1, with 8 positions matching TRBD2. Germline values: CDR1 DFQATT, CDR2 SNEGSKA (reference sequence). The CDR3 covers 13 residues. DNA for the CDR3: TGCAGCCCCAGCGGGGGATTGGAGCGGGGGCAGTTCTTC. The encoded protein is CSPSGGLERGQFF.

This clonotype was observed a handful of times. V usage is TRBV6-1 and J usage is TRBJ2-1; D is unresolved. V was clipped by 6 bases and J by 8 bases, with 17 bases between them. The germline CDR1 and CDR2 sequences are MNHNS and SASEGT. The CDR3 sequence is 14 residues long. Written as DNA, the CDR3 is TGTGCCAGCAGCTACAGTGACAACATCGATGAGCAGTTCTTC. Protein product: CASSYSDNIDEQFF.

At least ten counts were recorded for this clonotype. The gene calls are TRBV7-8 and TRBJ1-4; tentative D call: TRBD1 (5 bases). The V end lost 5 bases, the J end lost 12 bases, and 22 bases lay between the germline ends. This CDR3 contains 15 residues. Germline CDR1 reads SGHVS; CDR2 reads FQNEAQ. In nucleotides, the CDR3 is TGTGCCAGCAGCCCGAACCGCCTTTTGGCGGGGGAACTGTTTTTT. The encoded protein is CASSPNRLLAGELFF. Full variable domain (remainder filled in from reference TRBV7-8 and TRBJ1-4): GAGVSQSPRYKVAKRGQDVALRCDPISGHVSLFWYQQALGQGPEFLTYFQNEAQLDKSGLPSDRFFAERPEGSVSTLKIQRTQQEDSAVYLCASSPNRLLAGELFFGSGTQLSVL.

This clonotype turned up a few times. As DNA, the CDR3 is TGCAGTGCTAGAGAGGGGATCAGAGAGACCCAGTACTTC. As protein: CSAREGIRETQYF. The rearrangement uses TRBV20-1 and TRBJ2-5; no clear D gene. The V gene's germline CDR1 is DFQATT and CDR2 SNEGSKA (reference sequence). The CDR3 is 13 amino acids. Deletions cut 0 bases from V and 4 bases from J, with 9 bases between.

This clonotype has a count of ten or more. J is TRBJ1-5 and V is TRBV18, with D hard to call. The CDR3 is 15 amino acids. The V gene lost 5 bases and the J gene lost 4 bases, with 15 bases spanning the gap. The germline CDR1 and CDR2 sequences are KGHSH and LQKENI. The CDR3 DNA follows: TGTGCCAGCTCAGGCGGACTCGGACCTAATCAGCCCCAGCATTTT. This translates into CASSGGLGPNQPQHF. The variable domain in full, with the rest retrieved from reference TRBV18 and TRBJ1-5, is NAGVMQNPRHLVRRRGQEARLRCSPMKGHSHVYWYRQLPEEGLKFMVYLQKENIIDESGMPKERFSAEFPKEGPSILRIQQVVRGDSAAYFCASSGGLGPNQPQHFGDGTRLSIL.

The V call is TRBV20-1, the J call TRBJ2-7; 16 positions agree with TRBD2. After removal of 5 bases from V and 9 bases from J, the junction contained 22 bases not matched to a gene. CDR1 and CDR2 (germline): DFQATT, SNEGSKA (reference sequence). The CDR3 covers 19 residues. The CDR3: CSARRAGTSGRASFGGQYF. In DNA, the CDR3 is TGCAGTGCTCGAAGAGCCGGGACTAGCGGGAGGGCCTCGTTCGGCGGGCAGTACTTC.

This chain links TRBV25-1 with TRBJ2-1; TRBD2 matches 7 bases. V dropped 4 bases and J dropped 1; count of bases not matched to a gene: 4. Germline loops: CDR1 MGHDK, CDR2 SYGVNS. CDR3 length: 15 amino acids. This CDR3 reads CASSGGAGSYNEQFF. In nucleotides, the CDR3 is TGTGCCAGCAGTGGAGGAGCGGGATCCTACAATGAGCAGTTCTTC.

CDR3 nucleotides: TGTGCCACCGCACAGGGAAGCAATCAGCCCCAGCATTTT. It encodes CATAQGSNQPQHF. The chain links TRBV10-3 to TRBJ1-5, with D possibly TRBD1 on 6 matching bases. This CDR3 has 13 amino acids. V was clipped by 10 bases and J by 1 base, with 11 bases between them. Germline CDR1 ENHRY, CDR2 SYGVKD.

This clonotype was detected ten times or more. The V gene is TRBV11-2, the J gene TRBJ2-2, with a weak D call TRBD2 (6 bases). V was cut by 6 bases and J by 7 bases, with 12 bases left in between. CDR3 length: 13 amino acids. Germline CDR1 is SGHAT and CDR2 is FQNNGV. CDR3 coding DNA: TGTGCCAGCAGACGGATTAGCGGCGGGGAGCTGTTTTTT. It is translated as CASRRISGGELFF.

With respect to this clonotype: Possible read error: a much larger clone is one base away. The chain has TRBV24-1 and TRBJ2-2; D is unresolved. The germline V gene encodes CDR1 KGHDR and CDR2 SFDVKD. There are 14 residues in the CDR3. Trimming took off 4 bases at V and 3 bases at J, with 8 bases between the two ends. CDR3 sequence: CATSDEPDTGELFF. CDR3 coding DNA: TGTGCCACCAGTGACGAACCGGACACCGGGGAGCTGTTTTTT.

Within the sample, this clonotype is medium-sized. The rearrangement links TRBV19 to TRBJ2-2; maybe TRBD1 (6 bases). The V gene's germline CDR1 is LNHDA and CDR2 SQIVND (reference sequence). This CDR3 comprises 13 residues. V was pared by 8 bases and J by 1 base, with 8 bases between. The chain's CDR3 is CASPDRNTGELFF. The CDR3 bases are TGTGCCAGTCCGGACAGGAACACCGGGGAGCTGTTTTTT.

This clonotype was picked up many times. CDR3 loop: CASGLNRGTLTGELFF. As DNA, the CDR3 is TGTGCCAGCGGACTAAACAGGGGTACCCTCACCGGGGAGCTGTTTTTT. The chain carries TRBV11-3 and TRBJ2-2; possible D gene TRBD1, 7 bases. Trimming removed 8 bases at V and 4 bases at J, with 20 bases between. Germline CDR1 SGHNT, CDR2 YENEEA. This CDR3 has 16 amino acids.

On this clonotype: This may arise from a read error, as a much more abundant clone is one base away. The CDR3 DNA is TGTGCCAGCAGCTTAGAGGCTAGCGGGAGAGGGCAGTTCTTC. Amino acid sequence: CASSLEASGRGQFF. The chain links TRBV13 to TRBJ2-1, with TRBD2 matching 10 bases. J was trimmed by 12 bases and V by 1 base; bases with no gene match: 6. The CDR3 runs 14 residues. In germline, CDR1 is PRHDT, CDR2 FYEKMQ (reference sequence).

This clonotype was counted ten times or more. CDR3 bases: TGTGCCAGCAGTGTTCGGGGAGTGGGGGGCGAGCAGTACTTC. Its translation is CASSVRGVGGEQYF. The chain combines TRBV2 with TRBJ2-7; maybe TRBD2 (6 bases). The CDR3 runs to 14 residues. Trimming took 4 bases from V and 6 from J, leaving 16 bases between them. CDR1 is SNHLY, CDR2 FYNNEI, per germline.

As concerns this clonotype: Lacking the conserved final phenylalanine or tryptophan, this CDR3 likely reflects a read error. The limits of the CDR3 on the DNA are not certain, so only TCRdb's listed CDR3 is given. The rearrangement joins TRBV27 to TRBJ2-3; the table's D call, TRBD1, has no DNA check behind it. With termini counted, the CDR3 has 15 amino acids. The germline gives CDR1 MNHEY, CDR2 SMNVEV (reference sequence). CDR3 amino acids: CASSFGGAGEQYFGP.

This clonotype was counted between two and nine times. The chain employs TRBV6-1 and TRBJ2-1; either TRBD1 or TRBD2 may supply D (5 bases each). The V end was cut by 8 bases, the J end by 0 bases, with 8 bases between. Per the germline V gene, CDR1 is MNHNS and CDR2 is SASEGT. This CDR3 is built from 13 residues. The CDR3 sequence is CASGTVSYNEQFF. DNA of the CDR3: TGTGCCAGCGGGACGGTCTCCTACAATGAGCAGTTCTTC.

This clonotype turned up a few times. This rearrangement joins TRBV24-1 to TRBJ2-5, with D perhaps matching TRBD2 (6 bases). Trimming shortened V by 3 bases and J by 4 bases, and 20 bases separated the two germline ends. The germline V gene has CDR1 KGHDR and CDR2 SFDVKD. The CDR3 is 17 residues long. CDR3 nucleotides: TGTGCCACCAGTGATGCCGGCCGGGGGTCCTCTTTAGAGACCCAGTACTTC. This codes for CATSDAGRGSSLETQYF.

In its sample, this clonotype ranks as medium-sized. The V and J genes are TRBV27 and TRBJ1-3; D not certain. Trimming shortened V by 2 bases and J by 0 bases, and 8 bases separated the two germline ends. The CDR3 contains 15 residues. Germline V CDR1 and CDR2: MNHEY, SMNVEV (reference sequence). CDR3 sequence: CASSLRASSGNTIYF. CDR3 DNA sequence: TGTGCCAGCAGTTTACGGGCAAGCTCTGGAAACACCATATATTTT.

This clonotype is medium-sized within its sample. The rearrangement links TRBV4-1 to TRBJ1-2; a weak D match, TRBD1 (5 bases). This CDR3 contains 17 residues. The ends were cut back, 0 bases at V and 7 bases at J, with 21 bases in the middle. Germline values: CDR1 MGHRA, CDR2 YSYEKL. This chain's CDR3 is CASSQDMGTGGARGYTF. The CDR3 nucleotides are TGCGCCAGCAGCCAAGATATGGGAACAGGCGGCGCCCGTGGCTACACCTTC.